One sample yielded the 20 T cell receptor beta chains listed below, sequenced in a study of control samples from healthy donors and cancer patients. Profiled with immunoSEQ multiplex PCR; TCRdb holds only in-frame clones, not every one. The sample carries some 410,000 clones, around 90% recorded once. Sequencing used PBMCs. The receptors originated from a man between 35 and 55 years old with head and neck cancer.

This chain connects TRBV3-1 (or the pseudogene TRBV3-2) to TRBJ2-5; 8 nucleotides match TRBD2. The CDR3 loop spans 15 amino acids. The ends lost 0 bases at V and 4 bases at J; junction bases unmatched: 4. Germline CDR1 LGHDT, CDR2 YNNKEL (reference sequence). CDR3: CASSQDWSGRETQYF. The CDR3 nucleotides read TGTGCCAGCAGCCAAGATTGGAGCGGGAGAGAGACCCAGTACTTC.

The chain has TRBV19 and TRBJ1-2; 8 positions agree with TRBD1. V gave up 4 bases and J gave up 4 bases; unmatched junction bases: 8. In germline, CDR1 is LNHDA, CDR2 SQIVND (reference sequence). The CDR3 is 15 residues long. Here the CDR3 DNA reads TGTGCCAGTAGTACCAGGGGGCGCGAGTCCTATGGCTACACCTTC. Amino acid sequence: CASSTRGRESYGYTF.

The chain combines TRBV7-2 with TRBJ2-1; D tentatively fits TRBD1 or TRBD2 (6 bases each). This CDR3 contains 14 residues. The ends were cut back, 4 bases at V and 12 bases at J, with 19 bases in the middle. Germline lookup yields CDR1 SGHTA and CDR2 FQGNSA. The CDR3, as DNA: TGTGCCAGCAGCTCGACTAGGGTGGGGGCCAGGCAGTTCTTC. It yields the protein CASSSTRVGARQFF. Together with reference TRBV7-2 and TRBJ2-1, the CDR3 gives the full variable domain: GAGVSQSPSNKVTEKGKDVELRCDPISGHTALYWYRQSLGQGLEFLIYFQGNSAPDKSGLPSDRFSAERTGGSVSTLTIQRTQQEDSAVYLCASSSTRVGARQFFGPGTRLTVL.

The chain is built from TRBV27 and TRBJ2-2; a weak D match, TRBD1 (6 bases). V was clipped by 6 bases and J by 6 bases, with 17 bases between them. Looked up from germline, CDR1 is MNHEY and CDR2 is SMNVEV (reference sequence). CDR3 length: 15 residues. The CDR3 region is CASRLDRFAPGELFF. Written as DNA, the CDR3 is TGTGCCAGCAGGTTAGACAGGTTCGCGCCCGGGGAGCTGTTTTTT.

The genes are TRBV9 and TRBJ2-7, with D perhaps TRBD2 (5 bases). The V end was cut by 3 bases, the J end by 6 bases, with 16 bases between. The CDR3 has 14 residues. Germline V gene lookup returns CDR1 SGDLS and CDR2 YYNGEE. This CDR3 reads CASSGLASTGEQYF. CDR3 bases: TGTGCCAGCAGCGGGCTAGCCTCGACGGGCGAGCAGTACTTC.

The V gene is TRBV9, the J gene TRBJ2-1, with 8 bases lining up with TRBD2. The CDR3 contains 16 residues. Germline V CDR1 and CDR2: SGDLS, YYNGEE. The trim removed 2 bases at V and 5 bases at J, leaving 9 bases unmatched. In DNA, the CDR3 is TGTGCCAGCAGCGTTTTCCCGAGCGGGAGTCACAATGAGCAGTTCTTC. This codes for CASSVFPSGSHNEQFF.

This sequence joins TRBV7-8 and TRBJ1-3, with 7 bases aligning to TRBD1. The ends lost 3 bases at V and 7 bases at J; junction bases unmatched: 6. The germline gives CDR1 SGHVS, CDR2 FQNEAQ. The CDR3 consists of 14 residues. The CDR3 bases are TGTGCCAGCAGCTTTACAGGGGTGGACAACACCATATATTTT. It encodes CASSFTGVDNTIYF. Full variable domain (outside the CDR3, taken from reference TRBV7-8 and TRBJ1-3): GAGVSQSPRYKVAKRGQDVALRCDPISGHVSLFWYQQALGQGPEFLTYFQNEAQLDKSGLPSDRFFAERPEGSVSTLKIQRTQQEDSAVYLCASSFTGVDNTIYFGEGSWLTVV.

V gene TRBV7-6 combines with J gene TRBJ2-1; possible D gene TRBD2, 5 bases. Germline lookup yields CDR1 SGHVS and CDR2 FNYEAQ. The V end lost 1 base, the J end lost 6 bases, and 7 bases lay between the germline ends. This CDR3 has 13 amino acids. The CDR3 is CASSLGGANEQFF. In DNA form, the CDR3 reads TGTGCCAGCAGCTTAGGGGGAGCCAATGAGCAGTTCTTC. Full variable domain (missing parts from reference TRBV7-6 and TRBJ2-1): GAGVSQSPRYKVTKRGQDVALRCDPISGHVSLYWYRQALGQGPEFLTYFNYEAQQDKSGLPNDRFSAERPEGSISTLTIQRTEQRDSAMYRCASSLGGANEQFFGPGTRLTVL.

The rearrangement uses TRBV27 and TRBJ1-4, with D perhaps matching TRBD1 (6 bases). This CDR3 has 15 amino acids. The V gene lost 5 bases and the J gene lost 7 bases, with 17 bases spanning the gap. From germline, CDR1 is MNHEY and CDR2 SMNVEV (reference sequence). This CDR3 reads CASSRLGGRVEKLFF. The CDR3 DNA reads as TGTGCCAGCAGTCGGCTGGGGGGGCGGGTTGAAAAACTGTTTTTT.

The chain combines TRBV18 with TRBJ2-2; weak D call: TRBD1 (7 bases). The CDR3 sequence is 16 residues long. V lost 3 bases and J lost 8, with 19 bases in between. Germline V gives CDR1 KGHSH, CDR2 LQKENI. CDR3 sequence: CASSPMEGATFGELFF. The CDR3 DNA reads TGTGCCAGCTCACCGATGGAGGGGGCTACCTTTGGGGAGCTGTTTTTT.

The CDR3 DNA reads as TGTGCCAGCAGCATGGGGGACAGGGTTGGCTACACCTTC. Translating it yields CASSMGDRVGYTF. The chain combines TRBV2 with TRBJ1-2, with TRBD1 matching 9 bases. J lost 7 bases, V lost 6 bases, and 6 bases had no gene match. The germline CDR1 and CDR2 sequences are SNHLY and FYNNEI. The CDR3 has 13 residues. Complete variable domain (other parts from reference TRBV2 and TRBJ1-2): EPEVTQTPSHQVTQMGQEVILRCVPISNHLYFYWYRQILGQKVEFLVSFYNNEISEKSEIFDDQFSVERPDGSNFTLKIRSTKLEDSAMYFCASSMGDRVGYTFGSGTRLTVV.

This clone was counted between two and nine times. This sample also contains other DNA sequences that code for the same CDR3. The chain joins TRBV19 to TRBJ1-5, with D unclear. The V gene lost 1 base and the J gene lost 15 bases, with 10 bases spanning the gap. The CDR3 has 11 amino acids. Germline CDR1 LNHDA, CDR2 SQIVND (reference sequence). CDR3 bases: TGTGCCAGTAGTATAGGGACGACGGGGCATTTT. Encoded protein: CASSIGTTGHF.

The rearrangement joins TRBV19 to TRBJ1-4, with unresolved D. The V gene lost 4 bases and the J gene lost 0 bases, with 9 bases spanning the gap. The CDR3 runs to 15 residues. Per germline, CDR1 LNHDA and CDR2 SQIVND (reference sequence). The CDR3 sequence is CASSKGGATNEKLFF. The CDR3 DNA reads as TGTGCCAGTAGTAAAGGCGGTGCAACTAATGAAAAACTGTTTTTT.

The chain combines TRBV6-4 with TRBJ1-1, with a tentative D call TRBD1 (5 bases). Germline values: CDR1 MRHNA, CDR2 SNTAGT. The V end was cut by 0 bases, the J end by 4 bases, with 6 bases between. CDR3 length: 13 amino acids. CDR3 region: CASSDSGGTEAFF. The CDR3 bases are TGTGCCAGCAGTGACTCGGGGGGCACTGAAGCTTTCTTT.

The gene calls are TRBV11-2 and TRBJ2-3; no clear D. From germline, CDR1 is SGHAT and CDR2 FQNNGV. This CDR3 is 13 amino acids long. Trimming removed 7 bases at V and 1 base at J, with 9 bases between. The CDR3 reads CASTLVRTDTQYF. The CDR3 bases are TGTGCCAGCACCCTAGTTCGCACAGATACGCAGTATTTT. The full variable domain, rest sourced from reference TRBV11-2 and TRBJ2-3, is EAGVAQSPRYKIIEKRQSVAFWCNPISGHATLYWYQQILGQGPKLLIQFQNNGVVDDSQLPKDRFSAERLKGVDSTLKIQPAKLEDSAVYLCASTLVRTDTQYFGPGTRLTVL.

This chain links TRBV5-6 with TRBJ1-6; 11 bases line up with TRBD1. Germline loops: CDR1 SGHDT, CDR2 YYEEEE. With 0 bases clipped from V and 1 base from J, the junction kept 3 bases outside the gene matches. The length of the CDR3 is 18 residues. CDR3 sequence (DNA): TGTGCCAGCAGCTTGGAGGGACAGGGGGTATCCTATAATTCACCCCTCCACTTT. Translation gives CASSLEGQGVSYNSPLHF.

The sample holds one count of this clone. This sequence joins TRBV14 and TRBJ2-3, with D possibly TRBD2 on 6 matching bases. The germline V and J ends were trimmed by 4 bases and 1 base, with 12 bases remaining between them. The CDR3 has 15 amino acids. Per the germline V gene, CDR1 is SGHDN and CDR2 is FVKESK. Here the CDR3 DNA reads TGTGCCAGCAGCCGGCGAGGAGGGGGCACAGATACGCAGTATTTT. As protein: CASSRRGGGTDTQYF.

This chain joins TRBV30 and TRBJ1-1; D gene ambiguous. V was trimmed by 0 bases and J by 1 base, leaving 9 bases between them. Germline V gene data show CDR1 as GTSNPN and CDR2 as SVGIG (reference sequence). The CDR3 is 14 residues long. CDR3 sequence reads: CAWSVGSRNTEAFF. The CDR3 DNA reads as TGTGCCTGGAGTGTAGGGTCACGGAACACTGAAGCTTTCTTT. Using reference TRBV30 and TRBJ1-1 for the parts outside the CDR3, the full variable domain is SQTIHQWPATLVQPVGSPLSLECTVEGTSNPNLYWYRQAAGRGLQLLFYSVGIGQISSEVPQNLSASRPQDRQFILSSKKLLLSDSGFYLCAWSVGSRNTEAFFGQGTRLTVV.

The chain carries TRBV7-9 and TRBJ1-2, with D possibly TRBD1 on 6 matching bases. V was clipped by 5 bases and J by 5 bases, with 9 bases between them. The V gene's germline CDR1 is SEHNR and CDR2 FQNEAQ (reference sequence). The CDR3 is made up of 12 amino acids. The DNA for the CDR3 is TGTGCCAGCAGCGCCACAGGGTATGGCTACACCTTC. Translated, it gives CASSATGYGYTF.

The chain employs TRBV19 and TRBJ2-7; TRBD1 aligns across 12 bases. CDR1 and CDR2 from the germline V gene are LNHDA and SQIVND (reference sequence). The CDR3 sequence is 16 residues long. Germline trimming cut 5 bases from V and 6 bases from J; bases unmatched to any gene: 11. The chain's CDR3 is CASSPRDRGRLGEQYF. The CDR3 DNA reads TGTGCCAGTAGTCCCCGGGACAGGGGGCGGTTAGGCGAGCAGTACTTC. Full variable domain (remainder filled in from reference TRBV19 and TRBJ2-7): DGGITQSPKYLFRKEGQNVTLSCEQNLNHDAMYWYRQDPGQGLRLIYYSQIVNDFQKGDIAEGYSVSREKKESFPLTVTSAQKNPTAFYLCASSPRDRGRLGEQYFGPGTRLTVT.